This TCR beta chain came from a study of T cells in Graves' hyperthyroidism and ophthalmopathy. This clonotype appeared many times. Patients showing uncontrolled infection, other autoimmune disease, pregnancy or lactation were ineligible. It was RNA transcripts that yielded the amplified TCR beta CDR3 regions. The HTBI set primed first-round TCR CDR3 RT-PCR. TCRdb ran MiXCR on the multiplex PCR reads and lists one entry per CDR3 protein. The sample holds more than 300,000 distinct CDR3 sequences, about 14% seen once. Trimming cost V 1 base and J 6 bases; bases outside gene matches: 1. CDR1 is DFQATT, CDR2 SNEGSKA, per germline (reference sequence). This CDR3 region has 13 residues.

The V call is TRBV20-1, the J call TRBJ2-7; 12 nucleotides line up with TRBD2. The source material was blood. The TCR originated in a woman in her sixties with Graves' hyperthyroidism. The CDR3 protein is CSARGLAGVEQYF. CDR3 nucleotides: TGCAGTGCTAGAGGACTAGCGGGAGTCGAGCAGTACTTC.